This T cell receptor (beta chain) was found in a study of CD8 T cell repertoires and HIV-1 epitope variants. Overall study context: Twenty-five autologous and known Gag and Nef epitope variant peptides each stimulated T cells separately.

Only a few counts were recorded for this clone. The antigen is undetermined. TCRdb's copy holds only in-frame clones and misses some; the assay was immunoSEQ multiplex PCR. The sample has about 1,100 clones, over 65% seen once. General study points: The TAALDMSHF plasma variant had no responses, unlike KF9 (about 5 clonotypes) and HW9 (one).

The V end was cut by 6 bases, the J end by 2 bases, with 17 bases between. CDR1 is MDHEN and CDR2 is SYDVKM in the germline V gene. This CDR3 contains 15 residues. V usage is TRBV28 and J usage is TRBJ2-7; D possibly corresponds to TRBD1 (5 bases). Source material: cultured CD8+ T cells derived from PBMCs. This receptor was obtained from a male donor with HIV. The CDR3 spells CASSESIGQAYEQYF. The DNA for the CDR3 is TGTGCCAGCAGCGAATCAATAGGACAAGCCTACGAGCAGTACTTC.